This T cell receptor (beta chain) appears in the sequencing data of a study of shared clonotypes between healthy human individuals. General study points: Clonotypes which were not shared had lower generation probabilities than clonotypes that all four donors shared. Researchers found naive subsets generally carried larger estimated richness than memory subsets. Naive CD4 clonotypes were shared across a few donors at roughly 5.5%.

Concerning this clone: The antigen remains undetermined.

Recent acute infections and vaccinations were absent in the healthy HIV-negative adult donors. The assay was immunoSEQ multiplex PCR, and TCRdb's table has in-frame clones only and misses some. The sample carries hundreds of thousands of clones, around 67% recorded once. The sample consisted of memory CD4+ T cells sorted from blood. Documented subset: CD45RA-negative fraction. This sequence originates from a woman aged 25 to 45 in good health.

Here the CDR3 DNA reads TGTGCCAGCAGCCGAAGAATGAACACTGAAGCTTTCTTT. Translating it yields CASSRRMNTEAFF. The chain has TRBV11-3 and TRBJ1-1; D unresolved. Germline V lookup: CDR1 SGHNT, CDR2 YENEEA. CDR3 length equals 13 residues. V was cut by 5 bases and J by 0 bases, with 7 bases left in between.